Described below is a single TCR beta chain sequence and its context. Its antigen is undetermined. This CDR3 has 13 amino acids. Looked up from germline, CDR1 is SGDLS and CDR2 is YYNGEE. V was pared by 6 bases and J by 0 bases, with 9 bases between. These data are taken from a study of a mutant IDH1 vaccine in newly diagnosed glioma. Across the study: Patients were given eight vaccinations, scheduled in weeks 1, 3, 5, 7, 11, 15, 19 and 23. Beginning 4-6 weeks after radiotherapy alone, or with temozolomide cycles, vaccination took place. Before enrollment, patients got radiotherapy alone, temozolomide alone, or mostly the combination.

Assay used: immunoSEQ multiplex PCR; TCRdb lists only in-frame clones, some missing. The sample lists tens of thousands of clones, around 77% seen once, with approximately 9.1% in the top ten. Documented time point: week 11, during vaccination. One vaccine dose held 300 ug of mutant IDH1 20-mer peptide and came with topical imiquimod. The donor cohort comprised cases of new WHO grade 3 or 4 IDH1-mutant, ATRX-lost astrocytoma. This sequence was found in a woman aged 18-29 years with glioma. Sequencing was performed on PBMCs, taken from a glioma patient whose treatment included an IDH1 peptide vaccine. The chain links TRBV9 to TRBJ1-2, with D perhaps TRBD1 (5 bases). The CDR3 nucleotides read TGTGCCAGCACCCTGACAGCTAACTATGGCTACACCTTC. It is translated as CASTLTANYGYTF.